This T cell receptor (beta chain) is drawn from a study of blood T cells in healthy people across ages. Alongside a J-beta primer mix, a sample-barcoded 5' primer served in a second PCR lasting about 7 to 12 cycles. MiXCR, applied by TCRdb to the 5' RACE reads, yields one record per CDR3 protein. Of fewer than 950,000 distinct CDR3 sequences listed, about 37% are singletons. V shed 4 bases and J 15 bases; nucleotides not matched to a gene: 22. Germline V gives CDR1 SGHDT, CDR2 YYEEEE. The CDR3 runs to 17 residues. The receptor comes from a man younger than 35 in good health. The chain carries TRBV5-6 and TRBJ2-1; 10 bases are shared with TRBD1. Sequenced material: blood. The CDR3 here is CASSQQEVGVDRGLWFF. The CDR3 DNA sequence: TGTGCCAGCAGCCAGCAGGAAGTTGGGGTTGACAGGGGGCTGTGGTTCTTC.